This T cell receptor (beta chain) was identified during a study of identical twins. In every case, the donor was a healthy Caucasian. TCRdb called the 5' RACE reads again in MiXCR, with one record for every CDR3 protein. The sample has approximately 670,000 distinct CDR3 sequences, 5.5% to 6.5% seen once. The CDR3 covers 14 residues. V shed 1 base, J shed 15 bases, and the junction held 11 bases outside the gene matches. Germline-derived CDR1 and CDR2 are LGHNA and YNFKEQ. Study-wide results and limits: Abundant cord blood beta clonotypes carried fewer insertions; memory repertoires showed none. The study drew conclusions from cross-sectional statistical analysis, not from following the same donors. Zero-insertion analyses might be partly confounded by invariant T cells like MAIT and iNKT.

On this clonotype: Its specificity is unknown.

The J gene is TRBJ2-1, the V gene TRBV4-2; 8 bases align to TRBD2. The receptor was derived from a man between 18 and 35 years old in good health. Sequenced: naive T cells sorted from blood. The CDR3 DNA follows: TGTGCCAGCAGCCAAGCGGATTCAGGGACTAGTCCGTTCTTC. Protein: CASSQADSGTSPFF.